The 18 T cell receptor beta chains in this list originate from one sample, sequenced in a study of blood T cell repertoires in COVID-19. Measured with immunoSEQ multiplex PCR; TCRdb has only the in-frame clones, and not every one. This sample has about 170,000 clones; about 90% occur once, and the top ten carry nearly 5%. Sequenced: peripheral blood. The receptors were sampled from a man aged 30 to 45 with COVID-19, enrolled during active disease.

V and J are TRBV24-1 and TRBJ2-1; 7 bases align to TRBD2. The germline CDR1 and CDR2 sequences are KGHDR and SFDVKD. The length of the CDR3 is 14 residues. V was pared by 4 bases and J by 7 bases, with 6 bases of the junction left unmatched. Here the CDR3 DNA reads TGTGCCACCAGTGAGCGGGGAGGGCCGAATGAGCAGTTCTTC. Its protein product is CATSERGGPNEQFF.

The gene calls are TRBV5-1 and TRBJ2-2, with 9 bases matching TRBD2. CDR1 and CDR2 from the germline V gene are SGHRS and YFSETQ. CDR3 length: 15 residues. The ends lost 2 bases at V and 1 base at J; junction bases unmatched: 0. CDR3 in amino acids: CASSLAGGNTGELFF. The CDR3 DNA reads as TGCGCCAGCAGCTTAGCGGGAGGGAACACCGGGGAGCTGTTTTTT.

The table lists this clone with a count of one. The chain uses TRBV2 and TRBJ2-7; no reliable D call. The CDR3 is 11 residues long. V was pared by 4 bases and J by 5 bases, with 6 bases between. Germline V gene data show CDR1 as SNHLY and CDR2 as FYNNEI. The CDR3 protein is CASSALDEQYF. In DNA form, the CDR3 reads TGTGCCAGCAGTGCGTTAGACGAGCAGTACTTC.

The rearrangement uses TRBV2 and TRBJ2-3; weak D call: TRBD2 (7 bases). The V gene lost 4 bases and the J gene lost 3 bases, with 17 bases spanning the gap. The CDR3 loop spans 16 amino acids. Germline-derived CDR1 and CDR2 are SNHLY and FYNNEI. CDR3 amino acids: CASSVFWGGRTDTQYF. The CDR3 DNA is TGTGCCAGCAGTGTATTCTGGGGGGGCCGGACAGATACGCAGTATTTT.

CDR3 nucleotides: TGTGCCAGCAGCTCACAGCCAGGGCCCTATGGCTACACCTTC. Translated, it gives CASSSQPGPYGYTF. The chain joins TRBV7-2 to TRBJ1-2; D possibly corresponds to TRBD1 (5 bases). The CDR3 runs 14 residues. With 4 bases removed from V and 4 bases from J, the gap between germline ends came to 13 bases. Germline V gene data show CDR1 as SGHTA and CDR2 as FQGNSA.

The gene calls are TRBV7-9 and TRBJ2-3; no clear D gene. The V gene lost 5 bases and the J gene lost 7 bases, with 16 bases spanning the gap. There are 14 residues in the CDR3. CDR1 is SEHNR and CDR2 is FQNEAQ in the germline V gene (reference sequence). CDR3 amino acids: CASSLTSLPYTQYF. The CDR3 DNA follows: TGTGCCAGCAGCCTCACAAGTCTCCCATATACGCAGTATTTT. Variable domain in full (rest from reference TRBV7-9 and TRBJ2-3): DTGVSQNPRHKITKRGQNVTFRCDPISEHNRLYWYRQTLGQGPEFLTYFQNEAQLEKSRLLSDRFSAERPKGSFSTLEIQRTEQGDSAMYLCASSLTSLPYTQYFGPGTRLTVL.

The chain is built from TRBV7-9 and TRBJ1-5; perhaps TRBD1 as D (5 bases). The CDR3 has 14 amino acids. In germline, CDR1 is SEHNR, CDR2 FQNEAQ (reference sequence). V was pared by 5 bases and J by 1 base, with 9 bases between. Written as DNA, the CDR3 is TGTGCCAGCAGCCTAGGACACAGCAATCAGCCCCAGCATTTT. Protein: CASSLGHSNQPQHF.

The rearrangement uses TRBV25-1 and TRBJ1-6, with TRBD1 as a possible D gene (6 bases). CDR1 is MGHDK and CDR2 is SYGVNS in the germline V gene. V lost 5 bases, J lost 1 base, and 9 bases lay in between. The CDR3 is made up of 15 amino acids. CDR3 in amino acids: CASSQGFSYNSPLHF. The CDR3 DNA follows: TGTGCCAGCAGTCAGGGGTTTTCCTATAATTCACCCCTCCACTTT.

The CDR3 loop reads CASSQTGGSHYGYTF. Written as DNA, the CDR3 is TGTGCCAGCTCACAGACAGGGGGCTCCCACTATGGCTACACCTTC. The chain links TRBV18 to TRBJ1-2, with 10 positions matching TRBD1. With V trimmed by 4 bases and J by 3 bases, 5 bases remained unmatched. The CDR3 runs 15 residues. Germline V gives CDR1 KGHSH, CDR2 LQKENI.

The gene calls are TRBV7-2 and TRBJ2-1, with 8 bases identical to TRBD1. The CDR3 covers 17 residues. Germline assignment: CDR1 SGHTA and CDR2 FQGNSA. Unmatched junction bases numbered 9, after V lost 0 bases and J lost 5 bases. The CDR3 sequence is CASSLARRPGGDNEQFF. The CDR3, as DNA: TGTGCCAGCAGCTTAGCTAGGCGGCCAGGGGGCGACAATGAGCAGTTCTTC.

The rearrangement uses TRBV10-3 and TRBJ1-2, with 8 nucleotides matching TRBD1. This CDR3 has 15 residues. Germline CDR1 ENHRY, CDR2 SYGVKD. Trimming took 7 bases from V and 0 from J; bases not matched to a gene: 7. The CDR3 coding sequence is TGTGCCATCAATAACAGGGGGACCTCTAACTATGGCTACACCTTC. This encodes CAINNRGTSNYGYTF.

The J gene is TRBJ1-1, the V gene TRBV3-1 (or the pseudogene TRBV3-2); 8 bases map to TRBD1. J lost 8 bases, V lost 4 bases, and 9 bases had no gene match. The germline V gene encodes CDR1 LGHDT and CDR2 YNNKEL (reference sequence). CDR3 size: 14 residues. CDR3 protein: CASSPGQGGTEAFF. The CDR3 region has the DNA TGTGCCAGCAGCCCAGGACAGGGAGGGACCGAAGCTTTCTTT.

The V call is TRBV20-1, the J call TRBJ2-3; D call uncertain. The CDR3 loop spans 11 amino acids. The germline CDR1 and CDR2 sequences are DFQATT and SNEGSKA (reference sequence). V was trimmed by 5 bases and J by 5 bases, leaving 8 bases between them. This chain's CDR3 is CSAPPRDTQYF. CDR3 DNA sequence: TGCAGTGCTCCCCCCCGAGATACGCAGTATTTT.

V and J are TRBV28 and TRBJ1-2; 8 bases line up with TRBD1. With 3 bases clipped from V and 7 bases from J, the junction kept 10 bases outside the gene matches. There are 15 residues in the CDR3. Germline V gene lookup returns CDR1 MDHEN and CDR2 SYDVKM. The DNA of the CDR3 is TGTGCCAGCAGTTTCGTTCAGGGGGCGACCGGTGGCTACACCTTC. Encoded protein: CASSFVQGATGGYTF.

The CDR3 sequence is CATRTETNSPLHF. Here the CDR3 DNA reads TGTGCCACCCGGACAGAAACCAATTCACCCCTCCACTTT. The rearrangement links TRBV2 to TRBJ1-6, with D possibly being TRBD1 (6 bases). V was pared by 10 bases and J by 7 bases, with 14 bases between. Looked up from germline, CDR1 is SNHLY and CDR2 is FYNNEI. The CDR3 loop spans 13 amino acids.

V and J are TRBV27 and TRBJ2-7, with 14 bases lining up with TRBD2. The CDR3 extends over 15 amino acids. Trimming removed 2 bases from V and 4 bases from J; junction bases left unmatched: 1. Germline values: CDR1 MNHEY, CDR2 SMNVEV (reference sequence). CDR3 region: CASSLGTSGGYEQYF. As DNA, the CDR3 is TGTGCCAGCAGTTTAGGGACTAGCGGGGGTTACGAGCAGTACTTC.

The chain has TRBV19 and TRBJ1-2; the D gene is possibly TRBD1 (6 bases). The germline V gene has CDR1 LNHDA and CDR2 SQIVND (reference sequence). Between the trimmed V and J ends, which lost 10 bases and 8 bases, there was a span of 20 bases. This CDR3 is 13 amino acids long. The DNA of the CDR3 is TGTGCCACCCCTGGAACAGGGAGCAACGGCTACACCTTC. This encodes CATPGTGSNGYTF.

This clone was detected only a few times. The rearrangement links TRBV15 to TRBJ2-5; TRBD2 aligns across 10 bases. V lost 3 bases, J lost 2 bases, and 3 bases stayed unmatched. The germline gives CDR1 LNHNV, CDR2 YYDKDF (reference sequence). The CDR3 runs to 15 residues. CDR3 DNA: TGTGCCACCAGCAGCGGGACTAGCGCACAAGAGACCCAGTACTTC. It specifies CATSSGTSAQETQYF.